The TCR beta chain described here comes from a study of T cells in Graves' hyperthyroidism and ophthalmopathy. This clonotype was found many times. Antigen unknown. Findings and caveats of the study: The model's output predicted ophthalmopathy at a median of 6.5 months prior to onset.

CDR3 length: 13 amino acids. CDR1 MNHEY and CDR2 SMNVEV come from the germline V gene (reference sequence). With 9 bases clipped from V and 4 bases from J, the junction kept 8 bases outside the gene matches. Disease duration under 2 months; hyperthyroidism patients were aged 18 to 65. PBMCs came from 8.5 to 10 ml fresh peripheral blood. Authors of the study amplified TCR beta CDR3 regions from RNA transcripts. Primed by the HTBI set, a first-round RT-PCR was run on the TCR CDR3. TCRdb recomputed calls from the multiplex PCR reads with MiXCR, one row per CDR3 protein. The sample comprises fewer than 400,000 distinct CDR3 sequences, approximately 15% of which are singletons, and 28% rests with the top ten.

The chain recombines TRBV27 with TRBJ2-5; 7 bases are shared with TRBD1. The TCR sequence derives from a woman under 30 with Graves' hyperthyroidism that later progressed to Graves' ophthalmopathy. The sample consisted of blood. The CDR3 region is CASATGFGETQYF. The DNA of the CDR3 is TGTGCCAGTGCGACAGGGTTCGGAGAGACCCAGTACTTC.